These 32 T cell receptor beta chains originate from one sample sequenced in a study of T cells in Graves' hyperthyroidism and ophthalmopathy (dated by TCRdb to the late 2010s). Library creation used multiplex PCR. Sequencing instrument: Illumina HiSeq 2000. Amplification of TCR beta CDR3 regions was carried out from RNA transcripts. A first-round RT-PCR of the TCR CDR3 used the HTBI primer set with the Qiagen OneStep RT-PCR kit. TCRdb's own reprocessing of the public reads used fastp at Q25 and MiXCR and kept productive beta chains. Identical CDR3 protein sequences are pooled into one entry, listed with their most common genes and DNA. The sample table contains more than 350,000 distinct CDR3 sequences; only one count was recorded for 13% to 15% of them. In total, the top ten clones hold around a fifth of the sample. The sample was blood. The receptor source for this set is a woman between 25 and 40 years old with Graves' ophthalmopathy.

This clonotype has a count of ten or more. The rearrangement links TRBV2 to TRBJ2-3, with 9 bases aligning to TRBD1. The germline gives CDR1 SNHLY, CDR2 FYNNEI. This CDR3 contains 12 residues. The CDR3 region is CAGQGSLDTQYF. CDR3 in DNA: TGTGCTGGACAGGGGTCATTGGATACGCAGTATTTT.

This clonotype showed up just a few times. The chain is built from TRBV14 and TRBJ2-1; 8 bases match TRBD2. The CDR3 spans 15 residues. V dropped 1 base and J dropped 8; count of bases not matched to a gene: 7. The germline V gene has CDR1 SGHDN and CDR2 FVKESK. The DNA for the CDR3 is TGTGCCAGCAGCCAAGGACGGGGGGGCCCTCATGAGCAGTTCTTC. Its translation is CASSQGRGGPHEQFF.

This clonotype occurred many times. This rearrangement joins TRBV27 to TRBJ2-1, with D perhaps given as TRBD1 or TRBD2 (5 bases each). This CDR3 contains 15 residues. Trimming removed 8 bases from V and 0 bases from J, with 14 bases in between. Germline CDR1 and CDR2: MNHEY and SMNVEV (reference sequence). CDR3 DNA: TGTGCCAGCGCCCTCGGGGCTAGCTCCTACAATGAGCAGTTCTTC. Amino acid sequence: CASALGASSYNEQFF.

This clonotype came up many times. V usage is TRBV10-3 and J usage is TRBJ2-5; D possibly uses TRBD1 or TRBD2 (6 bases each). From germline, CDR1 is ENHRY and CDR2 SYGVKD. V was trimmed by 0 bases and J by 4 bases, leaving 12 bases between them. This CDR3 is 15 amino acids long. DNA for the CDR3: TGTGCCATCAGTGAGTCGGGCAGGGGAGGAGAGACCCAGTACTTC. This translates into CAISESGRGGETQYF.

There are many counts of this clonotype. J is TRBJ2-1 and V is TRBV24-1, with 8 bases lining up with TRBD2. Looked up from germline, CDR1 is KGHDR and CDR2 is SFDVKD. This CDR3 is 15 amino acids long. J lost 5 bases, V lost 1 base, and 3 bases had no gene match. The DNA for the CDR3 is TGTGCCACCAGTGATTTCGGACTAGCTCACAATGAGCAGTTCTTC. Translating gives CATSDFGLAHNEQFF.

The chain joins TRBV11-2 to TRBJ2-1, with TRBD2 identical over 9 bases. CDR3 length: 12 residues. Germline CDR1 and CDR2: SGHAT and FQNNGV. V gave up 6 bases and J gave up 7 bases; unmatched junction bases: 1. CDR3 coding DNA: TGTGCCAGCAGGGCGGGGGGGAATGAGCAGTTCTTC. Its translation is CASRAGGNEQFF.

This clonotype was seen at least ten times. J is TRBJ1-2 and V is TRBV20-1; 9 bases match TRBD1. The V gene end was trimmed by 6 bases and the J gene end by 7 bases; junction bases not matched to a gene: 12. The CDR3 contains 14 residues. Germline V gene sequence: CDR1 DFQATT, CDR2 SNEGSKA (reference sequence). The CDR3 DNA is TGCAGTGCGTGGGACAGGGAAGAGCTCCGTGGCTACACCTTC. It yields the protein CSAWDREELRGYTF.

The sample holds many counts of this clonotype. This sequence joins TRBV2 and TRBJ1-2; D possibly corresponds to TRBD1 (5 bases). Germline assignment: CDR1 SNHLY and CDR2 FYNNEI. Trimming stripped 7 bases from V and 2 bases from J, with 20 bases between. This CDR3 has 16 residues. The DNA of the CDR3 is TGTGCCAGCATCTCAAGTCGTTACAGGTCCAACTATGGCTACACCTTC. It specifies CASISSRYRSNYGYTF.

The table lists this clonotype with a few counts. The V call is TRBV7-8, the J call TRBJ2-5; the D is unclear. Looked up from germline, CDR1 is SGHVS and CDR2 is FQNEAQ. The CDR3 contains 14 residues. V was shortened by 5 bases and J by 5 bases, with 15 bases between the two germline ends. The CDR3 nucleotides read TGTGCCAGCAGCAAAGACGAAGTTGAGGAGACCCAGTACTTC. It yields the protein CASSKDEVEETQYF.

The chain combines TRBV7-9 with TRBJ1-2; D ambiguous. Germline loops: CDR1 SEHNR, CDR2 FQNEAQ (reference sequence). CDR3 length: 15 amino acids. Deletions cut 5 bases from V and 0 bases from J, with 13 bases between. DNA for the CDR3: TGTGCCAGCAGCCCTAGAACGGCACCTAACTATGGCTACACCTTC. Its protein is CASSPRTAPNYGYTF.

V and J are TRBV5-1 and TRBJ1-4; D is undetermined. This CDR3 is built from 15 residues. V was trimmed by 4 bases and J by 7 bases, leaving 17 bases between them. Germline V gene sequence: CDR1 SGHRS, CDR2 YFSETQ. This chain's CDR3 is CASSLGLSRSEKLFF. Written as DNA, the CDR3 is TGCGCCAGCAGCCTAGGACTGAGTCGTAGTGAAAAACTGTTTTTT.

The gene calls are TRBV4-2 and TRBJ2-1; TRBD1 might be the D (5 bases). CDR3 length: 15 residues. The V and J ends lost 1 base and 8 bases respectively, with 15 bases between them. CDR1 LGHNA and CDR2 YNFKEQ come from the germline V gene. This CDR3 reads CASSQAGPIGDEQFF. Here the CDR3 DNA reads TGTGCCAGCAGCCAAGCCGGCCCTATAGGGGATGAGCAGTTCTTC.

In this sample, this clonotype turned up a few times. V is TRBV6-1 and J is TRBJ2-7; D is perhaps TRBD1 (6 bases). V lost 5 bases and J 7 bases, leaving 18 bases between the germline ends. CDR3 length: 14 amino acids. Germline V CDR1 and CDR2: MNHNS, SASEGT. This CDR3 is CASSHRTALREQYF. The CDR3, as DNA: TGTGCCAGCAGTCACCGGACAGCCCTGAGAGAGCAGTACTTC.

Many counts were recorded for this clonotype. CDR3 sequence: CASSERGGVEQYF. Written as DNA, the CDR3 is TGCGCCAGCAGCGAGCGGGGGGGCGTCGAGCAGTACTTC. This chain links TRBV5-1 with TRBJ2-7, with 10 bases that match TRBD2. The CDR3 length is 13 residues. V was pared by 4 bases and J by 6 bases, with 4 bases of the junction left unmatched. Germline V gives CDR1 SGHRS, CDR2 YFSETQ. The variable domain in full, completed from reference TRBV5-1 and TRBJ2-7, reads KAGVTQTPRYLIKTRGQQVTLSCSPISGHRSVSWYQQTPGQGLQFLFEYFSETQRNKGNFPGRFSGRQFSNSRSEMNVSTLELGDSALYLCASSERGGVEQYFGPGTRLTVT.

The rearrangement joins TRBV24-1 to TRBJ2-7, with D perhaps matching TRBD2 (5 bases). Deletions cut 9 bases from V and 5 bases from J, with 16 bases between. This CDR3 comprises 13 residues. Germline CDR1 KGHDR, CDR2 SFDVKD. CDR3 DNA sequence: TGTGCCACCCAGAGACAAAACGGGGACGAGCAGTACTTC. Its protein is CATQRQNGDEQYF.

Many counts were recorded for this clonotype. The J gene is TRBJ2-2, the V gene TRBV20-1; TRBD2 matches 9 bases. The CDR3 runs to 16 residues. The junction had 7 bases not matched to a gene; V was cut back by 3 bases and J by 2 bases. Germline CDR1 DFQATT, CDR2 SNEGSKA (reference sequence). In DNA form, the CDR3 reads TGCAGTGCTAGCCAAGCGGGGGGCATCAACACCGGGGAGCTGTTTTTT. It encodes CSASQAGGINTGELFF.

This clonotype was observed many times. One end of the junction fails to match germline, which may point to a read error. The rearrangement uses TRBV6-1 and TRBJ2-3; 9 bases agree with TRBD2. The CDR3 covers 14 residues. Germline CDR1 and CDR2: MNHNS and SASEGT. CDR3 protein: CASSKAGGADTQYF. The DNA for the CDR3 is TGTGCCAGCAGTAAAGCGGGGGGCGCAGATACGCAGTATTTT.

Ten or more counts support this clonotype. CDR3 sequence: CASSLFGTGPMNTEAFF. The CDR3 coding sequence is TGTGCCAGCAGTTTATTCGGGACAGGCCCTATGAACACTGAAGCTTTCTTT. This chain joins TRBV28 and TRBJ1-1, with TRBD1 matching 8 bases. CDR1 MDHEN and CDR2 SYDVKM come from the germline V gene. With V trimmed by 1 base and J by 0 bases, 7 bases remained unmatched. There are 17 residues in the CDR3. The full variable domain, with the rest looked up from reference TRBV28 and TRBJ1-1, is DVKVTQSSRYLVKRTGEKVFLECVQDMDHENMFWYRQDPGLGLRLIYFSYDVKMKEKGDIPEGYSVSREKKERFSLILESASTNQTSMYLCASSLFGTGPMNTEAFFGQGTRLTVV.

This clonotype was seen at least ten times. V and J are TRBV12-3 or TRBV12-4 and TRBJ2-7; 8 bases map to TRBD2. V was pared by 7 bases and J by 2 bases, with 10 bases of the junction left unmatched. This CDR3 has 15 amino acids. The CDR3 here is CASTSSGTRAYEQYF. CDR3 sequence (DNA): TGTGCCAGCACAAGTTCGGGGACTAGGGCCTACGAGCAGTACTTC.

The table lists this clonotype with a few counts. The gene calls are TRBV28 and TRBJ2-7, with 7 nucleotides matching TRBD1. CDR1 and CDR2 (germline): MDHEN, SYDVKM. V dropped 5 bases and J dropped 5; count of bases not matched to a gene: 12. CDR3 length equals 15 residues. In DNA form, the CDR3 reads TGTGCCAGCAGTAAATCCGGGACAGTCGTCAACGAGCAGTACTTC. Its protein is CASSKSGTVVNEQYF.

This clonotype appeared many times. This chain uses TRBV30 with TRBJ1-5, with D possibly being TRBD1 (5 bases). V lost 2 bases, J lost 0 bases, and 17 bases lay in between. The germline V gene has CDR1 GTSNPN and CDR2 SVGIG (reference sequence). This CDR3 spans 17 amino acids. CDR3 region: CAWSSEDTRYSNQPQHF. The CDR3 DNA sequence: TGTGCCTGGAGTTCCGAGGACACGCGATATAGCAATCAGCCCCAGCATTTT.

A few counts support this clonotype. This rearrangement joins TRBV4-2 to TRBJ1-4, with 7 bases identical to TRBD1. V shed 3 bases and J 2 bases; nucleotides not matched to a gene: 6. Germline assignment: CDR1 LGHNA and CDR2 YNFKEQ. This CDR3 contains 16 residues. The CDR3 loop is CASSHGPGQTNEKLFF. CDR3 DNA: TGTGCCAGCAGCCATGGTCCGGGACAGACTAATGAAAAACTGTTTTTT.

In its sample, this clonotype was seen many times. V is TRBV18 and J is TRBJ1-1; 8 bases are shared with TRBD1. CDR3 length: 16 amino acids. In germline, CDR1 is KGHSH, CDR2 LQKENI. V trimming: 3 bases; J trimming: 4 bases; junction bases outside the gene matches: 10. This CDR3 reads CASSPFGQGAVTEAFF. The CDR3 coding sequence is TGTGCCAGCTCACCCTTCGGACAGGGAGCGGTCACTGAAGCTTTCTTT.

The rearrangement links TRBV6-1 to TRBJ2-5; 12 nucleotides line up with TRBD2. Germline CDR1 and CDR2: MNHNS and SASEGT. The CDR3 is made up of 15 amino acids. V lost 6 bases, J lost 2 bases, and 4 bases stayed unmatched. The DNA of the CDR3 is TGTGCCAGCAGCTCTACTAGCGGGGGGCAAGAGACCCAGTACTTC. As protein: CASSSTSGGQETQYF.

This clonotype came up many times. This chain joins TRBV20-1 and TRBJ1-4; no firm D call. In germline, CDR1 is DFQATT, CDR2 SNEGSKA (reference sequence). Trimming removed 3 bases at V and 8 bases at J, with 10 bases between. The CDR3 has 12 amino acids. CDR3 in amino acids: CSASPEREKLFF. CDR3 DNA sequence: TGCAGTGCTAGCCCTGAGCGGGAAAAACTGTTTTTT.

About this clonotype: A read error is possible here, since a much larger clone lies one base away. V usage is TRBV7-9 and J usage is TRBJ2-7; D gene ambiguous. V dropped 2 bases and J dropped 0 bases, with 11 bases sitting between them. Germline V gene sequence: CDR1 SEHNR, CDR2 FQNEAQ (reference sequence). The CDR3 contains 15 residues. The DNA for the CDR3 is TGTGCCAGCAGCTTAATTGGGTTTAGCTCCTACGAGCAGTACTTC. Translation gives CASSLIGFSSYEQYF.

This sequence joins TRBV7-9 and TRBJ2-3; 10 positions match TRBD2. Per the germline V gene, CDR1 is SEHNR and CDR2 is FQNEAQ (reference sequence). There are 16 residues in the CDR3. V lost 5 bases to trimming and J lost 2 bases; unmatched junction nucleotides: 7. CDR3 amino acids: CASSPRGLANTDTQYF. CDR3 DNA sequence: TGTGCCAGCAGCCCGCGGGGACTAGCGAACACAGATACGCAGTATTTT.

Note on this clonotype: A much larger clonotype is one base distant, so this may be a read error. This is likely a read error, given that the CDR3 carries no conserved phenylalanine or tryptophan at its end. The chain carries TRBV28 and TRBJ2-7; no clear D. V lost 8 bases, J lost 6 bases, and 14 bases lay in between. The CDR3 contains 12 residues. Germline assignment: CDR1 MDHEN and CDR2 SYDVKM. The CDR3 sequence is CASGNRAVEQYL. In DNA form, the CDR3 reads TGTGCCAGCGGTAACAGAGCCGTCGAGCAGTACCTC.

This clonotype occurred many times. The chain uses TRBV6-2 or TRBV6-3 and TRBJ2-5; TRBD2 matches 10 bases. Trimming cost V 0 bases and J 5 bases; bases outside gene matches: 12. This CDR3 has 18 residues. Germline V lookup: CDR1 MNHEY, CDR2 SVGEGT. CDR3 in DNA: TGTGCCAGCAGTTACTCGACTATGGAAGCGGGGGGGCTGGAGACCCAGTACTTC. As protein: CASSYSTMEAGGLETQYF.

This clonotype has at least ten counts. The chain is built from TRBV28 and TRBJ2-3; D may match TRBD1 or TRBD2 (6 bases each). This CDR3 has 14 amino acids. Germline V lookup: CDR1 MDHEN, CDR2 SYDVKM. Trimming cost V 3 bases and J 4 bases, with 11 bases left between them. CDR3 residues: CASSFGGGPDTQYF. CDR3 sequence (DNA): TGTGCCAGCAGTTTCGGTGGGGGGCCAGATACGCAGTATTTT.

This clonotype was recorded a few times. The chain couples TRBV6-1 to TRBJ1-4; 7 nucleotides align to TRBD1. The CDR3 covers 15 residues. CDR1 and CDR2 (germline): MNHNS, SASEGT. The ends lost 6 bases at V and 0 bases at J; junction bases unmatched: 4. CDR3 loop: CASSRDSPTNEKLFF. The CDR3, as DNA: TGTGCCAGCAGCCGGGACAGCCCAACTAATGAAAAACTGTTTTTT.

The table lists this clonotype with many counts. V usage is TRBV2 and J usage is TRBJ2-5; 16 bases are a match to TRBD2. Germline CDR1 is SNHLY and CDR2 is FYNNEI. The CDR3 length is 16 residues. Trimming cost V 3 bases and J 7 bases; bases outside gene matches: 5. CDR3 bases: TGTGCCAGCAGTGAGGGGACTAGCGGGGGGGCGTTGACCCAGTACTTC. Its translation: CASSEGTSGGALTQYF.